The 28 T cell receptor beta chains below were found in one sample sequenced in a study of identical twins' blood T cells. TCRdb re-analysed the 5' RACE reads in MiXCR, keeping a single row per CDR3 protein. Of 300,000 to 450,000 distinct CDR3 sequences listed, about 28% are singletons. Input material: PBMCs. Receptor source: a woman aged 18 to 55 in good health.

This clonotype has a handful of counts. The chain has TRBV20-1 and TRBJ1-5, with a possible D match to TRBD1 (6 bases). Germline V CDR1 and CDR2: DFQATT, SNEGSKA (reference sequence). CDR3 length equals 13 residues. Between the trimmed V and J ends, which lost 5 bases and 3 bases, there was a span of 11 bases. This chain's CDR3 is CSAEDSTNQPQHF. Here the CDR3 DNA reads TGCAGTGCTGAGGACAGTACCAATCAGCCCCAGCATTTT.

The genes are TRBV29-1 and TRBJ1-1, with 9 bases aligning to TRBD1. V gave up 6 bases and J gave up 4 bases; unmatched junction bases: 9. The CDR3 extends over 14 amino acids. Germline assignment: CDR1 SQVTM and CDR2 ANQGSEA. The CDR3 DNA is TGCAGCGTAAGCTTTCGACAGGGGGTCACTGAAGCTTTCTTT. This gives the protein CSVSFRQGVTEAFF.

This clonotype was seen a few times. The chain carries TRBV20-1 and TRBJ2-7; 9 bases map to TRBD2. Per germline, CDR1 DFQATT and CDR2 SNEGSKA (reference sequence). The CDR3 covers 14 residues. With V trimmed by 1 base and J by 4 bases, 5 bases remained unmatched. The CDR3 loop reads CSARVGLAAYEQYF. CDR3 bases: TGCAGTGCTAGAGTGGGACTAGCTGCGTACGAGCAGTACTTC.

This clonotype was counted many times. The chain carries TRBV5-1 and TRBJ1-2; D is ambiguous. Germline assignment: CDR1 SGHRS and CDR2 YFSETQ. This CDR3 is 11 amino acids long. V shed 6 bases and J shed 8 bases, with 11 bases lying between them. Here the CDR3 DNA reads TGCGCCAGCATGGGGTTTGGAGGCTACACCTTC. This encodes CASMGFGGYTF.

The V gene is TRBV7-2, the J gene TRBJ1-5, with no clear D. The germline V gene has CDR1 SGHTA and CDR2 FQGNSA. The CDR3 extends over 15 amino acids. Trimming removed 10 bases from V and 4 bases from J, with 20 bases in between. The DNA for the CDR3 is TGTGCCATCAGTCATCGGACGGGTTGGAATCAGCCCCAGCATTTT. This sequence encodes CAISHRTGWNQPQHF.

This sequence joins TRBV4-1 and TRBJ2-7; D is uncertain. V was trimmed by 0 bases and J by 3 bases, leaving 12 bases between them. Germline V gene sequence: CDR1 MGHRA, CDR2 YSYEKL. The CDR3 sequence is 15 residues long. The CDR3 protein is CASSQDQYPIYEQYF. The CDR3 DNA reads TGCGCCAGCAGCCAAGATCAATACCCGATCTACGAGCAGTACTTC.

The chain is built from TRBV10-3 and TRBJ2-7; 7 bases match TRBD1. The V segment lost 2 bases and the J segment 3 bases; nucleotides outside the gene matches: 4. Germline assignment: CDR1 ENHRY and CDR2 SYGVKD. This CDR3 is 14 amino acids long. For the CDR3, the DNA is TGTGCCATCAGTGAGGTGGGACAGCACTACGAGCAGTACTTC. Protein sequence: CAISEVGQHYEQYF.

J is TRBJ1-2 and V is TRBV14; a possible D gene is TRBD1 (5 bases). The V gene lost 4 bases and the J gene lost 4 bases, with 25 bases spanning the gap. The CDR3 loop spans 18 amino acids. Looked up from germline, CDR1 is SGHDN and CDR2 is FVKESK. The CDR3 here is CASSPNNAGRGSIYGYTF. The CDR3, as DNA: TGTGCCAGCAGCCCCAATAACGCGGGGCGGGGGAGCATCTATGGCTACACCTTC.

This clonotype has a handful of counts. The chain uses TRBV4-3 and TRBJ1-1, with 9 bases identical to TRBD1. In germline, CDR1 is LGHNA, CDR2 YSLEER. This CDR3 spans 15 amino acids. V lost 1 base and J lost 5; bases outside the gene matches: 5. CDR3 region: CASSQVGQGWTEAFF. The CDR3 coding sequence is TGCGCCAGCAGCCAAGTAGGACAGGGGTGGACTGAAGCTTTCTTT.

This chain connects TRBV11-2 to TRBJ1-3; 7 bases line up with TRBD1. CDR1 and CDR2 (germline): SGHAT, FQNNGV. The CDR3 is made up of 15 amino acids. Losses at the gene ends were 1 base for V and 4 bases for J; bases not matched to a gene: 4. CDR3 bases: TGTGCCAGCAGCTTAGTCCGGACAGGAGGAAACACCATATATTTT. It translates to CASSLVRTGGNTIYF.

This clonotype was counted many times. The gene calls are TRBV20-1 and TRBJ2-7; TRBD1 agrees at 8 bases. The ends lost 6 bases at V and 1 base at J; junction bases unmatched: 5. In germline, CDR1 is DFQATT, CDR2 SNEGSKA (reference sequence). The CDR3 contains 13 residues. CDR3 DNA sequence: TGCAGTGCCCCACAGGGGGTGTCCTACGAGCAGTACTTC. As protein: CSAPQGVSYEQYF.

The chain couples TRBV7-9 to TRBJ2-3; D call uncertain. V lost 3 bases to trimming and J lost 4 bases, with 14 bases between them. CDR3 length equals 15 residues. Germline lookup yields CDR1 SEHNR and CDR2 FQNEAQ (reference sequence). The CDR3 protein is CASSFFRLQSDTQYF. Written as DNA, the CDR3 is TGTGCCAGCAGCTTTTTTCGACTGCAATCAGATACGCAGTATTTT.

This rearrangement joins TRBV7-9 to TRBJ2-7, with TRBD1 as a possible D gene (6 bases). CDR1 SEHNR and CDR2 FQNEAQ come from the germline V gene (reference sequence). V was cut by 7 bases and J by 3 bases, with 16 bases left in between. The CDR3 extends over 14 amino acids. The CDR3 coding sequence is TGTGCCAGCAACCTCGATAGGGGACACTACGAGCAGTACTTC. It yields the protein CASNLDRGHYEQYF.

This chain uses TRBV29-1 with TRBJ2-1, with D perhaps TRBD2 (5 bases). CDR3 length equals 10 residues. CDR1 is SQVTM, CDR2 ANQGSEA, per germline. The V gene lost 6 bases and the J gene lost 10 bases, with 10 bases spanning the gap. The CDR3 nucleotides are TGCAGCGTACCGGGGTCCGAGCAGTTCTTC. Amino acids: CSVPGSEQFF.

Many counts were recorded for this clonotype. The chain couples TRBV5-1 to TRBJ2-3; no clear D gene. This CDR3 has 12 residues. CDR1 and CDR2 (germline): SGHRS, YFSETQ. V lost 0 bases, J lost 3 bases, and 2 bases lay in between. The CDR3 DNA follows: TGCGCCAGCAGCTTGGAGACAGATACGCAGTATTTT. Its translation: CASSLETDTQYF.

In its sample, this clonotype was seen a few times. J is TRBJ2-1 and V is TRBV20-1; a weak D match, TRBD2 (5 bases). The CDR3 length is 12 residues. The germline CDR1 and CDR2 sequences are DFQATT and SNEGSKA (reference sequence). V lost 0 bases and J 7 bases, leaving 7 bases between the germline ends. In nucleotides, the CDR3 is TGCAGTGCTAGAGATAGGGAGAATGAGCAGTTCTTC. Translating it yields CSARDRENEQFF.

This clonotype appeared a single time. The chain combines TRBV6-1 with TRBJ1-1; 9 bases align to TRBD1. Germline V gives CDR1 MNHNS, CDR2 SASEGT. The V segment lost 6 bases and the J segment 5 bases; nucleotides outside the gene matches: 7. The CDR3 consists of 14 residues. In DNA, the CDR3 is TGTGCCAGCAGCCAGGGACAGGGTTCAACTGAAGCTTTCTTT. Protein sequence: CASSQGQGSTEAFF.

On this clonotype: Likely a read error: the CDR3 ends without its conserved phenylalanine or tryptophan. The chain recombines TRBV3-1 with TRBJ2-3, with D hard to call. The CDR3 extends over 14 amino acids. The germline CDR1 and CDR2 sequences are LGHDT and YNNKEL (reference sequence). V lost 7 bases and J 0 bases, leaving 11 bases between the germline ends. The CDR3 loop reads CASTDRASTDTQYL. CDR3 bases: TGTGCCAGCACGGATCGAGCTAGCACAGATACGCAGTATCTT.

This clonotype was detected a few times. The rearrangement uses TRBV7-2 and TRBJ1-6; D not resolved. The V gene's germline CDR1 is SGHTA and CDR2 FQGNSA. The CDR3 consists of 15 residues. Trimming took 4 bases from V and 2 from J, leaving 9 bases between them. CDR3 region: CASSSRLAYNSPLHF. CDR3 nucleotide sequence: TGTGCCAGCAGCTCCCGTTTGGCCTATAATTCACCCCTCCACTTT. The whole variable domain, remainder taken from reference TRBV7-2 and TRBJ1-6, is GAGVSQSPSNKVTEKGKDVELRCDPISGHTALYWYRQSLGQGLEFLIYFQGNSAPDKSGLPSDRFSAERTGGSVSTLTIQRTQQEDSAVYLCASSSRLAYNSPLHFGNGTRLTVT.

V usage is TRBV5-1 and J usage is TRBJ2-7; a weak D match, TRBD1 (6 bases). Germline CDR1 is SGHRS and CDR2 is YFSETQ. This CDR3 spans 14 amino acids. The germline V and J ends were trimmed by 0 bases and 4 bases, with 11 bases remaining between them. The CDR3 loop is CASSLDRDFYEQYF. CDR3 DNA: TGCGCCAGCAGCTTGGACAGGGATTTTTACGAGCAGTACTTC.

V and J are TRBV12-5 and TRBJ1-1; D remains ambiguous. Germline V gene sequence: CDR1 LGHNT, CDR2 FRNRAP. The length of the CDR3 is 15 residues. V dropped 2 bases and J dropped 3 bases, with 13 bases sitting between them. CDR3 nucleotides: TGTGCTAGTGGTTTGTCCAGGCGGCTTGACACTGAAGCTTTCTTT. It codes for CASGLSRRLDTEAFF.

This chain connects TRBV6-2 or TRBV6-3 to TRBJ2-1; D is perhaps TRBD2 (6 bases). CDR1 and CDR2 from the germline V gene are MNHEY and SVGEGT. The CDR3 length is 17 residues. V was cut by 8 bases and J by 6 bases, with 26 bases left in between. The CDR3 DNA sequence: TGTGCCAGCGACCCCCGACGTATTGGCGGAGGGATCAATGAGCAGTTCTTC. Encoded protein: CASDPRRIGGGINEQFF.

In its sample, this clonotype was seen a few times. J is TRBJ2-2 and V is TRBV25-1, with 9 bases matching TRBD2. With 4 bases clipped from V and 2 bases from J, the junction kept 17 bases outside the gene matches. There are 20 residues in the CDR3. CDR1 and CDR2 (germline): MGHDK, SYGVNS. The CDR3 DNA reads TGTGCCAGCAGTGCCCCACTATCAATAGCGGGAGCCATTAACACCGGGGAGCTGTTTTTT. Protein sequence: CASSAPLSIAGAINTGELFF.

To note about this clonotype: This sequence may be a read error, since a much larger clone differs from it by one base. The rearrangement uses TRBV29-1 and TRBJ2-2; 7 nucleotides match TRBD1. This CDR3 is built from 16 residues. The germline V gene has CDR1 SQVTM and CDR2 ANQGSEA. This CDR3 is CSVLSPWDRNTGERFF. In DNA form, the CDR3 reads TGCAGCGTCCTTTCGCCGTGGGACAGAAACACCGGGGAGCGGTTTTTT.

This sequence joins TRBV6-6 and TRBJ1-1; D possibly corresponds to TRBD1 (5 bases). V lost 2 bases and J 0 bases, leaving 10 bases between the germline ends. The CDR3 runs 15 residues. Germline values: CDR1 MNHNY, CDR2 SVGAGI (reference sequence). The CDR3 sequence: CASSYGGRVNTEAFF. The CDR3 DNA is TGTGCCAGCAGTTACGGGGGGAGGGTGAACACTGAAGCTTTCTTT.

V gene TRBV20-1 combines with J gene TRBJ1-5, with D unclear. Per the germline V gene, CDR1 is DFQATT and CDR2 is SNEGSKA (reference sequence). Trimming shortened V by 0 bases and J by 5 bases, and 8 bases separated the two germline ends. The CDR3 has 13 amino acids. In DNA, the CDR3 is TGCAGTGCTAGAGATGCCGGGCATCAGCCCCAGCATTTT. It is translated as CSARDAGHQPQHF.

This CDR3 is CASSLGDRTEAFF. The CDR3 DNA reads as TGTGCCAGCAGCTTGGGGGACCGCACTGAAGCTTTCTTT. The chain uses TRBV7-2 and TRBJ1-1; a weak D match, TRBD1 (5 bases). Between the trimmed V and J ends, which lost 3 bases and 4 bases, there was a span of 9 bases. CDR3 length equals 13 residues. Per germline, CDR1 SGHTA and CDR2 FQGNSA.

In its sample, this clonotype was seen many times. The chain uses TRBV4-3 and TRBJ1-5, with D perhaps TRBD1 (5 bases). The length of the CDR3 is 15 residues. V was cut by 2 bases and J by 6 bases, with 14 bases left in between. CDR1 and CDR2 (germline): LGHNA, YSLEER. CDR3 nucleotides: TGCGCCAGCAGCCAAAGCGTCTCGAGGGGTCAGCCCCAGCATTTT. Its translation: CASSQSVSRGQPQHF.